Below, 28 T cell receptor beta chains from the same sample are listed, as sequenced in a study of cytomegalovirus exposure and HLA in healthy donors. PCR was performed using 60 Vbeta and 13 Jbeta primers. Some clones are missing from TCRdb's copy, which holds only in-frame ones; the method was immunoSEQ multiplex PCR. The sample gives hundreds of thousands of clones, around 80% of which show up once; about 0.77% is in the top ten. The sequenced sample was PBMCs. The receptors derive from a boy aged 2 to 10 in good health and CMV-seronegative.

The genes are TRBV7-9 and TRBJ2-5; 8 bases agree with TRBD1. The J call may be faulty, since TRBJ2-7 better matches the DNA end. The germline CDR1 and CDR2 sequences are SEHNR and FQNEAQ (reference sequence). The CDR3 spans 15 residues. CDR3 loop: CASSLKGTGTYEQYF. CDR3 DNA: TGTGCCAGCAGCTTAAAAGGGACAGGCACCTACGAGCAGTACTTC.

CDR3 DNA sequence: TGCAGCGTTGCGTTCGGGACAGGGGGCGAGCAGTACTTC. Protein sequence: CSVAFGTGGEQYF. V is TRBV29-1 and J is TRBJ2-7; 11 bases line up with TRBD1. Germline-derived CDR1 and CDR2 are SQVTM and ANQGSEA. The CDR3 runs to 13 residues. Trimming cost V 4 bases and J 6 bases; bases outside gene matches: 5.

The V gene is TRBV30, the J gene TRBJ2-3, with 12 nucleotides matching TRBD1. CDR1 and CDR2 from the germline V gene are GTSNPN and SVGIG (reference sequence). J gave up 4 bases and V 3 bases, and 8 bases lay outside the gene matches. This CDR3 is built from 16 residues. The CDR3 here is CAWSYPGQGAADTQYF. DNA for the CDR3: TGTGCCTGGAGCTATCCGGGACAGGGGGCTGCAGATACGCAGTATTTT.

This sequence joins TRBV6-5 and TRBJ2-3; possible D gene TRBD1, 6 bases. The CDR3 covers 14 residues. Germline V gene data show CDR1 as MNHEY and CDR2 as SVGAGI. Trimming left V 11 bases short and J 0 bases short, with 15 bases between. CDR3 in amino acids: CASTGTTSTDTQYF. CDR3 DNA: TGTGCCTCAACAGGGACAACTAGCACAGATACGCAGTATTTT.

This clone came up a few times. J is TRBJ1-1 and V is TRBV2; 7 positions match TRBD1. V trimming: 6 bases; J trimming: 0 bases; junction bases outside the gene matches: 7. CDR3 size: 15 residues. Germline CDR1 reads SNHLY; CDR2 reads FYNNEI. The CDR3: CASRGGQRLNTEAFF. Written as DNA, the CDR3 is TGTGCCAGCAGGGGGGGACAGCGCTTGAACACTGAAGCTTTCTTT.

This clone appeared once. CDR3 protein: CASSPDRGSGYEQYF. CDR3 coding DNA: TGTGCCAGCAGCCCGGACAGGGGGTCTGGATACGAGCAGTACTTC. The J gene is TRBJ2-5, the V gene TRBV7-9; TRBD1 agrees at 10 bases. The end of the DNA aligns better with TRBJ2-7, so the J call may be wrong. This CDR3 comprises 15 residues. Germline V CDR1 and CDR2: SEHNR, FQNEAQ (reference sequence).

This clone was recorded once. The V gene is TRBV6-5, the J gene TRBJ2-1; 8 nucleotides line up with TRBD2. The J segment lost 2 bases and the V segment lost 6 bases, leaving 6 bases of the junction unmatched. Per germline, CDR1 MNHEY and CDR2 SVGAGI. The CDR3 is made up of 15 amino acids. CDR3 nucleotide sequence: TGTGCCAGCAGATTAAGCGGGGGTACCTACAATGAGCAGTTCTTC. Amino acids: CASRLSGGTYNEQFF.

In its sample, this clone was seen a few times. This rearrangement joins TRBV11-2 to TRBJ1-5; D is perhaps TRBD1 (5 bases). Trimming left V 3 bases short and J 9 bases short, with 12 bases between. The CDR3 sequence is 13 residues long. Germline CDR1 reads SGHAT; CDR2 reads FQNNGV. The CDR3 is CASSLGGGAPQHF. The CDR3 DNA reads TGTGCCAGCAGCTTGGGAGGTGGGGCGCCCCAGCATTTT.

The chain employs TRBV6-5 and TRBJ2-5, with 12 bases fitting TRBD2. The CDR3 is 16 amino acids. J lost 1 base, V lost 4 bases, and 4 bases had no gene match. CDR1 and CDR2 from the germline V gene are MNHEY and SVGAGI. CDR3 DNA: TGTGCCAGCAGTTTTTGGACTAGCGGGGCCCAAGAGACCCAGTACTTC. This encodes CASSFWTSGAQETQYF.

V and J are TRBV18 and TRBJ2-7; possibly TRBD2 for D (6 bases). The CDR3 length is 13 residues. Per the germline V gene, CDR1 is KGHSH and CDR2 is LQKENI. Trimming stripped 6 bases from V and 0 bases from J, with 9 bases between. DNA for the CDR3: TGTGCCAGCTCGACTAGGGCCTCCTACGAGCAGTACTTC. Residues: CASSTRASYEQYF.

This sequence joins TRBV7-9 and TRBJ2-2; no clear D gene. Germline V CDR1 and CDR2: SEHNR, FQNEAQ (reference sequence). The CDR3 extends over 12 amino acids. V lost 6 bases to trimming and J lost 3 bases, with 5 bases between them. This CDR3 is CASREDTGELFF. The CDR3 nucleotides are TGTGCCAGCAGAGAGGACACCGGGGAGCTGTTTTTT.

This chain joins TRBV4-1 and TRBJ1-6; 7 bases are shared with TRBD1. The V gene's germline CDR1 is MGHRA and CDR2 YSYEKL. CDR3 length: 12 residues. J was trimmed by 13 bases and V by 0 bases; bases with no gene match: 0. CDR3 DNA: TGCGCCAGCAGCCAAGAAGGGGGCCCCCTCCACTTT. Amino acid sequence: CASSQEGGPLHF.

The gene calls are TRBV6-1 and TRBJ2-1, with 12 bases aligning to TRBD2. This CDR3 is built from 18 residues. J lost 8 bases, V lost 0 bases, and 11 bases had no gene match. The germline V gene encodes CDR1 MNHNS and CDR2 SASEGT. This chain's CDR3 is CASSEALTGLAGFYEQFF. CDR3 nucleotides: TGTGCCAGCAGTGAAGCGTTGACGGGACTAGCGGGTTTCTATGAGCAGTTCTTC.

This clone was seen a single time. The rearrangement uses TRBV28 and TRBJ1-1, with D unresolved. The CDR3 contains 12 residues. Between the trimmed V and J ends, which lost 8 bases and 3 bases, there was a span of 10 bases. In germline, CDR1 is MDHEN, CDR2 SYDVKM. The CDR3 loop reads CASWTDYTEAFF. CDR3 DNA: TGTGCCAGCTGGACGGACTACACTGAAGCTTTCTTT.

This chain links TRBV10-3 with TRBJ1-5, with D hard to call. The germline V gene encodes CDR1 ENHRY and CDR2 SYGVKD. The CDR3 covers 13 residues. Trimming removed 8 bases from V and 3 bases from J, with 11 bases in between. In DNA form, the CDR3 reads TGTGCCATCGGAGCGGGTTCCAATCAGCCCCAGCATTTT. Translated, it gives CAIGAGSNQPQHF.

The CDR3 loop reads CASSQRGEGSSYNEQFF. DNA for the CDR3: TGCGCCAGCAGCCAACGCGGGGAGGGCAGCTCCTACAATGAGCAGTTCTTC. V is TRBV4-1 and J is TRBJ2-1; TRBD2 matches at 7 bases. This CDR3 is 17 amino acids long. Germline assignment: CDR1 MGHRA and CDR2 YSYEKL. The trim removed 2 bases at V and 0 bases at J, leaving 7 bases unmatched.

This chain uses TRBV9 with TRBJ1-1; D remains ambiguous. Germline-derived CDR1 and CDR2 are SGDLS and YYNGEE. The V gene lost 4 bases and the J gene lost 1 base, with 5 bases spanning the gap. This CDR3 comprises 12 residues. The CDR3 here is CASSTGNTEAFF. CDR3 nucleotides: TGTGCCAGCAGCACCGGGAACACTGAAGCTTTCTTT.

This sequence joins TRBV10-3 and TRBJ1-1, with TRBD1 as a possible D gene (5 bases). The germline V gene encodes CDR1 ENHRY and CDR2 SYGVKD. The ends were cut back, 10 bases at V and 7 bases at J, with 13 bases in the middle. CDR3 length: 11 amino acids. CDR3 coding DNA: TGTGCCACGGGGGTGGGGGGTGAAGCTTTCTTT. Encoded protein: CATGVGGEAFF.

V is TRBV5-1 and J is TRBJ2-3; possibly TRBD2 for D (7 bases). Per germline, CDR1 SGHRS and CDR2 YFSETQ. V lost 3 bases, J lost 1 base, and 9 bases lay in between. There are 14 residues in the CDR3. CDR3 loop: CASSSGGRTDTQYF. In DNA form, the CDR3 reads TGCGCCAGCAGCTCGGGGGGCCGCACAGATACGCAGTATTTT.

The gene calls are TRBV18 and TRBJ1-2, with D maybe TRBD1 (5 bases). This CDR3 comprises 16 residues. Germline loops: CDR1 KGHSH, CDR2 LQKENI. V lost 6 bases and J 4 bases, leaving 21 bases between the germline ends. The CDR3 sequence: CASSRSGTGEIYGYTF. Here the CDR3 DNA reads TGTGCCAGCTCCCGATCCGGGACGGGGGAGATCTATGGCTACACCTTC.

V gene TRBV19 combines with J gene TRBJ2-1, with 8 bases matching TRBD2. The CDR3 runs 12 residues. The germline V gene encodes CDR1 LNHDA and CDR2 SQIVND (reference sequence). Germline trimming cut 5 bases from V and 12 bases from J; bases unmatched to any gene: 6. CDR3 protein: CASSGGGRWQFF. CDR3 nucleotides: TGTGCCAGTAGTGGGGGCGGGAGGTGGCAGTTCTTC.

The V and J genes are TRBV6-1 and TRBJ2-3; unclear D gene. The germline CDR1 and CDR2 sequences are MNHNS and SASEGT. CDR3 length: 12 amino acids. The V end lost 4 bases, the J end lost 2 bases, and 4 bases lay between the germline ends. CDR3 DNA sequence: TGTGCCAGCAGTGCGTACACAGATACGCAGTATTTT. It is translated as CASSAYTDTQYF.

For the CDR3, the DNA is TGTGCCAGCAGAGGACTAGCAGTCCAAGAGACCCAGTACTTC. This codes for CASRGLAVQETQYF. The chain joins TRBV27 to TRBJ2-5, with 8 bases matching TRBD2. Germline V gene sequence: CDR1 MNHEY, CDR2 SMNVEV (reference sequence). The CDR3 totals 14 residues. V lost 6 bases, J lost 1 base, and 4 bases stayed unmatched.

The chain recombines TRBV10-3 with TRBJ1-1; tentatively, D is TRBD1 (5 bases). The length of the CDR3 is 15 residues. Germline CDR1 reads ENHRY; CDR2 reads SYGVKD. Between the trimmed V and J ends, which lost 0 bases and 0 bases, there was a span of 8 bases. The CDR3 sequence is CAISESQGMNTEAFF. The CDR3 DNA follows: TGTGCCATCAGTGAGTCGCAGGGAATGAACACTGAAGCTTTCTTT.

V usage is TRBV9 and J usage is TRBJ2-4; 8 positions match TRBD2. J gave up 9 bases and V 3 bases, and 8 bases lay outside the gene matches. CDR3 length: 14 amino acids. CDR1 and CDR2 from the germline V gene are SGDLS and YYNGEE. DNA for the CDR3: TGTGCCAGCAGCGCCGCCGGGAGGGATGGCATTCAGTACTTC. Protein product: CASSAAGRDGIQYF.

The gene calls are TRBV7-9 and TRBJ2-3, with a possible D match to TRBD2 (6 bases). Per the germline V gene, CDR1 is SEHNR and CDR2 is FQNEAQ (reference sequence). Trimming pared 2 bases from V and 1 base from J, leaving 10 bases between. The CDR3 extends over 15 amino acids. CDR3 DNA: TGTGCCAGCAGCTTATTGGGAGGTGGCACAGATACGCAGTATTTT. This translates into CASSLLGGGTDTQYF. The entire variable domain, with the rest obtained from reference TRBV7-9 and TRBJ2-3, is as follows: DTGVSQNPRHKITKRGQNVTFRCDPISEHNRLYWYRQTLGQGPEFLTYFQNEAQLEKSRLLSDRFSAERPKGSFSTLEIQRTEQGDSAMYLCASSLLGGGTDTQYFGPGTRLTVL.

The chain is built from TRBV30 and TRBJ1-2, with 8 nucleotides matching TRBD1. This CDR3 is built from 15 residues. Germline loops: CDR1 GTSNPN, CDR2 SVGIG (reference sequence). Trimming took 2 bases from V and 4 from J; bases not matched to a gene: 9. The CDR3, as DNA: TGTGCCTGGAGTCCGGACAGGGTTCGTGTCTATGGCTACACCTTC. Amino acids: CAWSPDRVRVYGYTF.

The CDR3 spells CANWDWSYF. In DNA form, the CDR3 reads TGTGCCAACTGGGACTGGTCGTACTTC. The chain joins TRBV9 to TRBJ2-7; possibly TRBD2 for D (6 bases). This CDR3 region has 9 residues. V was shortened by 9 bases and J by 12 bases, with 13 bases between the two germline ends. Germline-derived CDR1 and CDR2 are SGDLS and YYNGEE.